These 4 T cell receptor beta chains came from one sample sequenced in a study of PD-1 blockade in classical Hodgkin lymphoma. TCRdb's copy holds only in-frame clones and misses some; the assay was immunoSEQ multiplex PCR. The sample carries 70,000 or so clones, 93% recorded once. The sample's time point: newly diagnosed, previously untreated cHL patient sample. The sequenced sample consisted of peripheral blood mononuclear cells (PBMCs). Receptors were obtained from a human donor with classical Hodgkin lymphoma.

This clone was recorded only once. The CDR3 is CASSPGQTYEQYF. The CDR3, as DNA: TGCGCCAGCAGCCCTGGACAGACCTACGAGCAGTACTTC. V and J are TRBV4-3 and TRBJ2-7, with D maybe TRBD1 (6 bases). Germline lookup yields CDR1 LGHNA and CDR2 YSLEER. The CDR3 loop spans 13 amino acids. Between the trimmed V and J ends, which lost 4 bases and 2 bases, there was a span of 9 bases.

The chain links TRBV13 to TRBJ2-4; 12 bases line up with TRBD2. CDR1 and CDR2 (germline): PRHDT, FYEKMQ (reference sequence). The CDR3 is 16 amino acids. V lost 2 bases, J lost 4 bases, and 3 bases stayed unmatched. DNA for the CDR3: TGTGCCAGCAGCTTATGGCTAGCGGGAGGGAAAAACATTCAGTACTTC. Its protein product is CASSLWLAGGKNIQYF.

This chain connects TRBV5-4 to TRBJ2-1, with 8 bases identical to TRBD2. This CDR3 has 16 residues. Trimming took 2 bases from V and 12 from J; bases not matched to a gene: 16. The germline gives CDR1 SGHNT, CDR2 YYREEE (reference sequence). The CDR3 loop is CASSLLKSGLVGGQFF. DNA of the CDR3: TGTGCCAGCAGCTTATTGAAATCGGGACTAGTGGGGGGGCAGTTCTTC.

The V call is TRBV28, the J call TRBJ2-3, with 10 bases fitting TRBD2. The CDR3 sequence is 15 residues long. Germline CDR1 reads MDHEN; CDR2 reads SYDVKM. The J segment lost 6 bases and the V segment lost 2 bases, leaving 5 bases of the junction unmatched. The CDR3 DNA reads as TGTGCCAGCAGTTTAGAAGCGGGAGGGAGGGATACGCAGTATTTT. As protein: CASSLEAGGRDTQYF.